The rows below give T cell receptor beta chains drawn from one sample of a study of cytomegalovirus exposure and HLA in healthy donors. Produced via immunoSEQ multiplex PCR; TCRdb's table is partial and in-frame only. The repertoire holds about 200,000 clones, with about 81% as singletons. The sample consisted of PBMCs. These receptors came from a woman aged 45-65 years in good health and CMV-seropositive. The CDR3 runs from the conserved cysteine through the conserved F or W. D genes are given only for firm matches. Only part of the rows carry a size: once, few, many, or a class if the clone is expanded.

j_gene: TRBJ2-4
abundance: .
d_gene: TRBD2
v_gene: TRBV7-8
CDR3nt: TGTGCCAGCAGCTTCCAAACTAGCGCAGAAAACATTCAGTACTTC
CDR3aa: CASSFQTSAENIQYF

j_gene: TRBJ1-2
abundance: .
d_gene: .
v_gene: TRBV27
CDR3nt: TGTGCCAGCAGTTTACTAGGGACACAGAAGACGGGCTACACCTTC
CDR3aa: CASSLLGTQKTGYTF

j_gene: TRBJ2-6
abundance: .
d_gene: .
v_gene: TRBV29-1
CDR3nt: TGCAGCGTTGAGATAGGAGGGGCCAACGGCCTGACTTTC
CDR3aa: CSVEIGGANGLTF

j_gene: TRBJ1-1
abundance: few
d_gene: .
v_gene: TRBV10-3
CDR3nt: TGTGCCATCAGTGGAGCGGGGATTGACACTGAAGCTTTCTTT
CDR3aa: CAISGAGIDTEAFF

j_gene: TRBJ2-2
abundance: .
d_gene: .
v_gene: TRBV7-8
CDR3nt: TGTGCCAGCAGCACCATCGGGGGGCAGAGCACCGGGGAGCTGTTTTTT
CDR3aa: CASSTIGGQSTGELFF

j_gene: TRBJ2-2
abundance: .
d_gene: TRBD2
v_gene: TRBV4-1
CDR3nt: TGCGCCAGCAGACATGCGGGGGGGCCGGGCGGGGAGCTGTTTTTT
CDR3aa: CASRHAGGPGGELFF

j_gene: TRBJ2-7
abundance: .
d_gene: TRBD2
v_gene: TRBV5-1
CDR3nt: TGCGCCAGCAGCTTGGCGGGGGGGGCTTACGAGCAGTACTTC
CDR3aa: CASSLAGGAYEQYF

j_gene: TRBJ1-3
abundance: .
d_gene: .
v_gene: TRBV5-1
CDR3nt: TGCGCCAGCAGTCGCATGGTTGGAGACACCATATATTTT
CDR3aa: CASSRMVGDTIYF

j_gene: TRBJ1-5
abundance: .
d_gene: .
v_gene: TRBV6-1
CDR3nt: TGTGCCAGCATGGTGGGCGTGTCAAGCAATCAGCCCCAGCATTTT
CDR3aa: CASMVGVSSNQPQHF

j_gene: TRBJ2-3
abundance: .
d_gene: TRBD1
v_gene: TRBV5-4
CDR3nt: TGTGCCAGCAGCCAGGGACAGGTCACAGATACGCAGTATTTT
CDR3aa: CASSQGQVTDTQYF

j_gene: TRBJ1-6
abundance: .
d_gene: .
v_gene: TRBV10-3
CDR3nt: TGTGCCATCAGTGACAGGGCGGATTCACCCCTCCACTTT
CDR3aa: CAISDRADSPLHF

j_gene: TRBJ2-2
abundance: .
d_gene: .
v_gene: TRBV12-5
CDR3nt: TGTGCGTCGGGTCTTCAGAACACCGGGGAGCTGTTTTTT
CDR3aa: CASGLQNTGELFF

j_gene: TRBJ2-6
abundance: .
d_gene: .
v_gene: TRBV30
CDR3nt: TGTGCCTGGAGTGGGGATCCCTCTGGGGCCAACGGCCTGACTTTC
CDR3aa: CAWSGDPSGANGLTF

j_gene: TRBJ1-2
abundance: .
d_gene: TRBD1
v_gene: TRBV5-1
CDR3nt: TGCGCCAGCAGCTTGAAGGGGGACAGGGGGGCCAATGGCTACACCTTC
CDR3aa: CASSLKGDRGANGYTF

j_gene: TRBJ2-5
abundance: .
d_gene: TRBD2
v_gene: TRBV2
CDR3nt: TGTGCCAGCAGTGACCCTAGCGGGGGCCTAGAGACCCAGTACTTC
CDR3aa: CASSDPSGGLETQYF

j_gene: TRBJ2-7
abundance: .
d_gene: .
v_gene: TRBV6-5
CDR3nt: TGTGCCAGCAGTTACGGTGGGGCGGGGGCGGCGTACTTC
CDR3aa: CASSYGGAGAAYF

j_gene: TRBJ1-4
abundance: .
d_gene: .
v_gene: TRBV4-1
CDR3nt: TGCGCCAGCAGCCAAGACCCAACAACTGAAAAACTGTTTTTT
CDR3aa: CASSQDPTTEKLFF

j_gene: TRBJ2-5
abundance: once
d_gene: .
v_gene: TRBV4-3
CDR3nt: TGCGCCAGCAGCCTTCAGACAGAACCCCAAGAGACCCAGTACTTC
CDR3aa: CASSLQTEPQETQYF

j_gene: TRBJ2-7
abundance: .
d_gene: TRBD1
v_gene: TRBV18
CDR3nt: TGTGCCAGCTCTTGGACAGGGGAATACGAGCAGTACTTC
CDR3aa: CASSWTGEYEQYF

j_gene: TRBJ2-3
abundance: .
d_gene: TRBD2
v_gene: TRBV11-2
CDR3nt: TGTGCCAGCAAGCCTATAGCGGGAAGCACAGATACGCAGTATTTT
CDR3aa: CASKPIAGSTDTQYF